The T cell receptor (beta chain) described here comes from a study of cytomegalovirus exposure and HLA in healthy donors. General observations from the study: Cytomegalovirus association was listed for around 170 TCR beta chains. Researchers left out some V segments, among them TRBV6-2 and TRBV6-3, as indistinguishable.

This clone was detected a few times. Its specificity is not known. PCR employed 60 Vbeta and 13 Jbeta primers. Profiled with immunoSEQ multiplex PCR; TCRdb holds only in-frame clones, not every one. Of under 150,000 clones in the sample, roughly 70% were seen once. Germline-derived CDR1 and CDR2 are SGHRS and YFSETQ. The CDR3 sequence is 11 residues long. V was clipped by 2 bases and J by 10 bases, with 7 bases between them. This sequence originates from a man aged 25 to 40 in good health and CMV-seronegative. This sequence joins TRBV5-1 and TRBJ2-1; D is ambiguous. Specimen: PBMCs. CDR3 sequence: CASSLNGEQFF. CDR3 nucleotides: TGCGCCAGCAGCTTAAACGGGGAGCAGTTCTTC.